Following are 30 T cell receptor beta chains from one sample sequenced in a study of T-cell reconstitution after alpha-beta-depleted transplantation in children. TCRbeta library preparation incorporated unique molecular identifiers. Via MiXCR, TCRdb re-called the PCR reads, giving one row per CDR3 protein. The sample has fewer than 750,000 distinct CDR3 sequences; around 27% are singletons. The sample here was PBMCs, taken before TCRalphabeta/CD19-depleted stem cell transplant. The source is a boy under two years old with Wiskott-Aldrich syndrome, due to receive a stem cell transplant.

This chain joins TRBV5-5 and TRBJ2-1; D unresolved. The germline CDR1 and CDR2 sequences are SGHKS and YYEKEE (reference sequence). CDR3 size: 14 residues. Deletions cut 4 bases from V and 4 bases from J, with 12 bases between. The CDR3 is CASSPRVLYNEQFF. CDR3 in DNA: TGTGCCAGCAGCCCCCGGGTCCTATACAATGAGCAGTTCTTC.

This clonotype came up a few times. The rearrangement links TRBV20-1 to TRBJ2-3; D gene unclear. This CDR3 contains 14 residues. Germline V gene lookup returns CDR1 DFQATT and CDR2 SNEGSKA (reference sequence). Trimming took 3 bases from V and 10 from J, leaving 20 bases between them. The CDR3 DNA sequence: TGCAGTGCTAGCCCCTTAATTTTTAGGGCAGCGCAGTATTTT. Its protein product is CSASPLIFRAAQYF.

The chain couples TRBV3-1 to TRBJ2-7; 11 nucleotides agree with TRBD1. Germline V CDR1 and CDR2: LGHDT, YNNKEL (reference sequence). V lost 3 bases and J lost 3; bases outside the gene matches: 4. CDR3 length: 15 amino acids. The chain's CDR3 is CASSQYGTGGYEQYF. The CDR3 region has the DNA TGTGCCAGCAGCCAGTACGGGACAGGGGGCTACGAGCAGTACTTC.

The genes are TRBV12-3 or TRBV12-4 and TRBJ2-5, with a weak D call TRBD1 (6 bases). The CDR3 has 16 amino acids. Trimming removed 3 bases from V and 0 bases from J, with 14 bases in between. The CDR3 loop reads CASSFPLQGHQETQYF. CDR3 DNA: TGTGCCAGCAGTTTCCCCCTACAGGGTCACCAAGAGACCCAGTACTTC.

The chain's CDR3 is CASSLVFWDRVGEQFF. Written as DNA, the CDR3 is TGTGCCAGCAGCTTAGTATTTTGGGACCGGGTGGGAGAGCAGTTCTTC. The chain is built from TRBV7-2 and TRBJ2-1; either TRBD1 or TRBD2 may fit D (5 bases each). V dropped 1 base and J dropped 10 bases, with 20 bases sitting between them. Per germline, CDR1 SGHTA and CDR2 FQGNSA. CDR3 length: 16 amino acids.

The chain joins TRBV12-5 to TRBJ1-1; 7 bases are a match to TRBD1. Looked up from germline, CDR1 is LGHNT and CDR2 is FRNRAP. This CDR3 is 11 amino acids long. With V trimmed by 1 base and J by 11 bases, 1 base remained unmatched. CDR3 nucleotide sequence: TGTGCTAGTGGTTTGGGACAGGGCGCTTTCTTT. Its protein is CASGLGQGAFF.

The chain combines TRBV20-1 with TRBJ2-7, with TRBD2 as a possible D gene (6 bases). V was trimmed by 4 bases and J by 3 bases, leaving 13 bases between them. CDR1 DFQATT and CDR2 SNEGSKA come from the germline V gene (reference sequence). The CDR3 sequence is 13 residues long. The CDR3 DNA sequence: TGCAGTGCTAAGACTGTGGGGGGCTACGAGCAGTACTTC. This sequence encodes CSAKTVGGYEQYF.

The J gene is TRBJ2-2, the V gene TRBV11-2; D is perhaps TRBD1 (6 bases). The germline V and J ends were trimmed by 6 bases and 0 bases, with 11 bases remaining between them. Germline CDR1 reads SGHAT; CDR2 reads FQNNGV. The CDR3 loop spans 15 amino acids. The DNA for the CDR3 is TGTGCCAGCAGAGAGAGACAGGCGAACACCGGGGAGCTGTTTTTT. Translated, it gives CASRERQANTGELFF. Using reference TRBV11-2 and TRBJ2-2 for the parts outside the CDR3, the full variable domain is EAGVAQSPRYKIIEKRQSVAFWCNPISGHATLYWYQQILGQGPKLLIQFQNNGVVDDSQLPKDRFSAERLKGVDSTLKIQPAKLEDSAVYLCASRERQANTGELFFGEGSRLTVL.

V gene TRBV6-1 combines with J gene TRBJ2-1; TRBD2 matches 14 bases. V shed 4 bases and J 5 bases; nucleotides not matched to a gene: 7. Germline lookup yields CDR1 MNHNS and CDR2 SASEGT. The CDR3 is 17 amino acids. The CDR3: CASSGGLAGVLDNEQFF. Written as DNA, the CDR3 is TGTGCCAGCAGTGGGGGACTAGCGGGAGTTCTCGACAATGAGCAGTTCTTC.

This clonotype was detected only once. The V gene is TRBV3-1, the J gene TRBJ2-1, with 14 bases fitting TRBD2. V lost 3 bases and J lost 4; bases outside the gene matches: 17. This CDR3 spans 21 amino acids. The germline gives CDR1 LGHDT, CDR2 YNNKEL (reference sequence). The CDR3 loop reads CASSQGIPGLAGAIRYNEQFF. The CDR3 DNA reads TGTGCCAGCAGCCAGGGAATTCCGGGACTAGCGGGAGCGATAAGGTACAATGAGCAGTTCTTC.

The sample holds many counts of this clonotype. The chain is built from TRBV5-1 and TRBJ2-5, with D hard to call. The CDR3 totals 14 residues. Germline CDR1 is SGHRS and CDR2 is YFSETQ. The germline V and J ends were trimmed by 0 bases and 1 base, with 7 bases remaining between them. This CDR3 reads CASSLAVSQETQYF. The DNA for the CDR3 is TGCGCCAGCAGCTTGGCGGTGAGCCAAGAGACCCAGTACTTC.

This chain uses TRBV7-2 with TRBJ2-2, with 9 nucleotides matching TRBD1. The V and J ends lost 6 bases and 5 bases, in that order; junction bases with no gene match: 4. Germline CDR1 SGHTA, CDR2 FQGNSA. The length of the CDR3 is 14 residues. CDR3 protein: CASRRDRDTGELFF. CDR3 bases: TGTGCCAGCAGACGGGACAGGGATACCGGGGAGCTGTTTTTT.

CDR3 sequence (DNA): TGCGCCAGCAAGACAGACTTGGCGGCCCCTTACGAGCAGTACTTC. Protein product: CASKTDLAAPYEQYF. The chain has TRBV5-1 and TRBJ2-7; possible D gene TRBD1, 5 bases. V dropped 6 bases and J dropped 4 bases, with 20 bases sitting between them. The CDR3 length is 15 residues. CDR1 is SGHRS, CDR2 YFSETQ, per germline.

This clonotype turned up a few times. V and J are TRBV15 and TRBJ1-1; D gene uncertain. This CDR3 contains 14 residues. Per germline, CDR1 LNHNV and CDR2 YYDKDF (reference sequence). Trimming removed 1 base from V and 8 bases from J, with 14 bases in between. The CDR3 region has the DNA TGTGCCACCAGCAGAGTTGGGCGGGGATCCGAAGCTTTCTTT. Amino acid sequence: CATSRVGRGSEAFF.

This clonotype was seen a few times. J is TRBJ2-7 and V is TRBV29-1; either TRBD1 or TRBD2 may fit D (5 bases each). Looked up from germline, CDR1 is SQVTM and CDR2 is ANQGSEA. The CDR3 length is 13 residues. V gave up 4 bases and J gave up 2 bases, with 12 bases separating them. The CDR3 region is CSVVSRGAYEQYF. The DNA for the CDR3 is TGCAGCGTTGTTTCGAGGGGAGCCTACGAGCAGTACTTC.

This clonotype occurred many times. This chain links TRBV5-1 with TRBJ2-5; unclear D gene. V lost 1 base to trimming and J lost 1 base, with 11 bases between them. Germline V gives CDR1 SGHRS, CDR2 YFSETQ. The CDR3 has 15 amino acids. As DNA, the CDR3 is TGCGCCAGCAGCTTGTCATGGCTAGTCCAAGAGACCCAGTACTTC. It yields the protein CASSLSWLVQETQYF.

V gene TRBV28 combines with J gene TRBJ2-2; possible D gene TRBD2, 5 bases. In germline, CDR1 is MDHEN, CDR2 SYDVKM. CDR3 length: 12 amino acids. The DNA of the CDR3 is TGTGCTGAACCGGAGGACACCGGGGAGCTGTTTTTT. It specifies CAEPEDTGELFF. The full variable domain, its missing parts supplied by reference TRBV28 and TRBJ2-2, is DVKVTQSSRYLVKRTGEKVFLECVQDMDHENMFWYRQDPGLGLRLIYFSYDVKMKEKGDIPEGYSVSREKKERFSLILESASTNQTSMYLCAEPEDTGELFFGEGSRLTVL.

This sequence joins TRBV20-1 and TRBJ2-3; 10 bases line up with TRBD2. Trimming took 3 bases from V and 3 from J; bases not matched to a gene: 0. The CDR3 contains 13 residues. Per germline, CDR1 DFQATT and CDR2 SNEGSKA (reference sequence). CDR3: CSASSGRTDTQYF. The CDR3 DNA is TGCAGTGCTAGTAGCGGGAGGACAGATACGCAGTATTTT.

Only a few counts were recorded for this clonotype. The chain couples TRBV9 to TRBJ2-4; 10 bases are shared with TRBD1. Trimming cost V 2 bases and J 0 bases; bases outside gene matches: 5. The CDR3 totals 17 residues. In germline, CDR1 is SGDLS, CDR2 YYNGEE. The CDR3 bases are TGTGCCAGCAGCGTGGGACAGGGGAATTTAGCCAAAAACATTCAGTACTTC. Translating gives CASSVGQGNLAKNIQYF.

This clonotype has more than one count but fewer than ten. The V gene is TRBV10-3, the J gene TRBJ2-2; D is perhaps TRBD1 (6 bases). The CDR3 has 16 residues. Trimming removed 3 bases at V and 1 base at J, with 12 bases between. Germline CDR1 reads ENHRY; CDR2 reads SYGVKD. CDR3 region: CAISDQSQGNTGELFF. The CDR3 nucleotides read TGTGCCATCAGTGATCAGTCACAGGGGAACACCGGGGAGCTGTTTTTT.

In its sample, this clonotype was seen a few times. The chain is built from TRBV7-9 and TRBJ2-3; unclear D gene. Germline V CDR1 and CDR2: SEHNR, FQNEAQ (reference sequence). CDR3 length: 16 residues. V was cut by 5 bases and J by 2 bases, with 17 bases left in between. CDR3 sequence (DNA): TGTGCCAGCAGCCGTAGACTGTCGACTGACACAGATACGCAGTATTTT. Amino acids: CASSRRLSTDTDTQYF.

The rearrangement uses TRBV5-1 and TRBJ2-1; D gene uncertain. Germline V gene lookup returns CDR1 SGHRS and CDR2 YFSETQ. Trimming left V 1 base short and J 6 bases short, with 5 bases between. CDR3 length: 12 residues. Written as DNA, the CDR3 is TGCGCCAGCAGCTTGTTGCGCAATGAGCAGTTCTTC. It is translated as CASSLLRNEQFF.

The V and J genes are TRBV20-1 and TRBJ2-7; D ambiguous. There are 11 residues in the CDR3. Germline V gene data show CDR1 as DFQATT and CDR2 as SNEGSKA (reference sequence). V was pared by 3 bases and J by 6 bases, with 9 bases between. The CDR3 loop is CSASKVSEQYF. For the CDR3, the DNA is TGCAGTGCTAGTAAGGTCTCCGAGCAGTACTTC.

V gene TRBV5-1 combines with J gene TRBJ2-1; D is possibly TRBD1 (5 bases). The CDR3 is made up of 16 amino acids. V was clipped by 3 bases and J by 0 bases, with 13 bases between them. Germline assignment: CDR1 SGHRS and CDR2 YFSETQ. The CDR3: CASSSSKGNSYNEQFF. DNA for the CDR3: TGCGCCAGCAGCTCCAGTAAGGGGAACTCCTACAATGAGCAGTTCTTC. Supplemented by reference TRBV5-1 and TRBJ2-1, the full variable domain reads KAGVTQTPRYLIKTRGQQVTLSCSPISGHRSVSWYQQTPGQGLQFLFEYFSETQRNKGNFPGRFSGRQFSNSRSEMNVSTLELGDSALYLCASSSSKGNSYNEQFFGPGTRLTVL.

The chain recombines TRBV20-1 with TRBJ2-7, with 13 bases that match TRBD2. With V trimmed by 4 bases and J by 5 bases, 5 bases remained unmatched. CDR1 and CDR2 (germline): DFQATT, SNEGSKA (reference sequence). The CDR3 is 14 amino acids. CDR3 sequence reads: CSAKGLAGLHEQYF. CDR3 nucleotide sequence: TGCAGTGCTAAGGGACTAGCGGGACTTCACGAGCAGTACTTC.

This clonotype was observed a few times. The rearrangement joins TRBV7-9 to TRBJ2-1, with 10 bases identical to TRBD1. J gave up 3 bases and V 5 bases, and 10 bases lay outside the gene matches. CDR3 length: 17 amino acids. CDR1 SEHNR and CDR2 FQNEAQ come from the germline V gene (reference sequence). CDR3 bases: TGTGCCAGCAGCCCGGGACAGGGGATCCCTTTCTACAATGAGCAGTTCTTC. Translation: CASSPGQGIPFYNEQFF.

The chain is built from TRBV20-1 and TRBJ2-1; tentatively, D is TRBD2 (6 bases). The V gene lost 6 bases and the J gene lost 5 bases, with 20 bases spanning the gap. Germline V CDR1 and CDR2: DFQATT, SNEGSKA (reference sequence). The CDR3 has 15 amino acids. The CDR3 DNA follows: TGCAGTGCCCAGCTAGGGCCGGGAGCTCACAATGAGCAGTTCTTC. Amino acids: CSAQLGPGAHNEQFF.

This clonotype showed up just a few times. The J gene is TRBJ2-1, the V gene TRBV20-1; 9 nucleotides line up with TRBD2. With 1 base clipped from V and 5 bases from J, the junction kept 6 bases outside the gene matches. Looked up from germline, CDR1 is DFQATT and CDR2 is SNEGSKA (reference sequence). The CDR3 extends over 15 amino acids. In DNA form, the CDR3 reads TGCAGTGCTAGAGCGGGCGGGAGGGTCGACAATGAGCAGTTCTTC. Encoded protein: CSARAGGRVDNEQFF.

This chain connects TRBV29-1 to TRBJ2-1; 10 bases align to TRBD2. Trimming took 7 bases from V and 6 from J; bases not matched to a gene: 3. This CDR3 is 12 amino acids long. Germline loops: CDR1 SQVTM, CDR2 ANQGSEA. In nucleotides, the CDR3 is TGCAGCGGAGCGGGAGGGCCCAATGAGCAGTTCTTC. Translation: CSGAGGPNEQFF.

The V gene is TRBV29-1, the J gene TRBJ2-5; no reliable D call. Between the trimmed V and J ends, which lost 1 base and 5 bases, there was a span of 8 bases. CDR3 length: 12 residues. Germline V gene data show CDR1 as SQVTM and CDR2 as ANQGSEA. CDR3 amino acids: CSVEVGAETQYF. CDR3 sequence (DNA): TGCAGCGTTGAAGTTGGCGCGGAGACCCAGTACTTC.